The clone carrying this T cell receptor beta chain came up many times. The antigen remains undetermined. This entry belongs to a study of Graves' ophthalmopathy and Graves' hyperthyroidism. Background on the study: The authors collected peripheral blood at initial diagnosis, before any treatment. Study-wide points: In blood, most expanded thyroid clonotypes above 0.001 frequency were also detected.

RNA transcripts were the source from which TCR beta CDR3 regions were amplified. RT-PCR in the first round used HTBI primers; a second-round multiplex PCR followed. TCRdb reprocessed the multiplex PCR reads with MiXCR, giving one entry per CDR3 protein. Among under 350,000 distinct CDR3 sequences listed, roughly a sixth were seen once. Per germline, CDR1 MNHEY and CDR2 SVGEGT. Trimming shortened V by 1 base and J by 4 bases, and 23 bases separated the two germline ends. The CDR3 runs 19 residues. A duration under 3 months, NOSPECS ≥4, CAS ≥3 and moderate-to-severe activity characterized the donors with ophthalmopathy.

The sequencing sample was made of peripheral blood. The genes are TRBV6-2 or TRBV6-3 and TRBJ1-5; a weak D match, TRBD1 (6 bases). This receptor was obtained from an adult man with Graves' ophthalmopathy. The CDR3 loop reads CASSYLLSTRGQFNQPQHF. The CDR3 DNA reads TGTGCCAGCAGTTACTTACTCAGTACCAGAGGACAGTTTAATCAGCCCCAGCATTTT.